What follows are 20 T cell receptor beta chains derived from one specimen sequenced in a study of T cell responses to AZD1222 COVID-19 vaccine. Data came from immunoSEQ multiplex PCR; TCRdb stores just in-frame clones and leaves some out. The profile covers approximately 71,000 clones, with roughly 86% appearing a single time and 7.8% taken by the ten largest. Here the sequenced sample was peripheral blood, taken on day 0 of AZD1222 vaccination. These receptors originate from an adult in good health.

V usage is TRBV15 and J usage is TRBJ1-6; D uncertain. This CDR3 is built from 14 residues. The germline gives CDR1 LNHNV, CDR2 YYDKDF (reference sequence). Trimming cost V 9 bases and J 7 bases, with 16 bases left between them. The CDR3 sequence: CATAGGSQNSPLHF. CDR3 nucleotides: TGTGCCACGGCAGGCGGGTCTCAAAATTCACCCCTCCACTTT.

This clone occurred a few times. CDR3 coding DNA: TGTGCCAGCAGTATTTCAGGGGATTCGGGCGGGGAGCTGTTTTTT. Protein product: CASSISGDSGGELFF. The chain joins TRBV6-5 to TRBJ2-2, with a possible D match to TRBD1 (6 bases). The CDR3 runs 15 residues. Germline CDR1 reads MNHEY; CDR2 reads SVGAGI. V was shortened by 5 bases and J by 7 bases, with 17 bases between the two germline ends.

The rearrangement links TRBV2 to TRBJ2-5; the D gene is possibly TRBD1 (5 bases). This CDR3 has 15 amino acids. V dropped 2 bases and J dropped 4 bases, with 14 bases sitting between them. Germline V CDR1 and CDR2: SNHLY, FYNNEI. The CDR3 DNA is TGTGCCAGCAGTGAACTCCCGACAGTAGGAGAGACCCAGTACTTC. Translated, it gives CASSELPTVGETQYF. The complete variable domain, with remaining parts taken from reference TRBV2 and TRBJ2-5, reads EPEVTQTPSHQVTQMGQEVILRCVPISNHLYFYWYRQILGQKVEFLVSFYNNEISEKSEIFDDQFSVERPDGSNFTLKIRSTKLEDSAMYFCASSELPTVGETQYFGPGTRLLVL.

This rearrangement joins TRBV18 to TRBJ1-1; 7 bases map to TRBD1. The trim removed 4 bases at V and 7 bases at J, leaving 6 bases unmatched. The CDR3 is made up of 13 amino acids. Germline assignment: CDR1 KGHSH and CDR2 LQKENI. This chain's CDR3 is CASSLTGSSEAFF. The CDR3 bases are TGTGCCAGCTCACTGACAGGGTCGAGTGAAGCTTTCTTT.

The sample holds one count of this clone. In DNA, the CDR3 is TGTGCCTGGACCGACGTGAGCTCCTACAATGAGCAGTTCTTC. It yields the protein CAWTDVSSYNEQFF. This chain links TRBV30 with TRBJ2-1; unclear D gene. Germline CDR1 is GTSNPN and CDR2 is SVGIG (reference sequence). V shed 4 bases and J shed 0 bases, with 10 bases lying between them. CDR3 length: 14 residues.

A few counts support this clone. Here the CDR3 reads CSVAPGVRRERNEKLFF. CDR3 nucleotide sequence: TGCAGCGTGGCCCCCGGGGTTCGTAGGGAGAGAAATGAAAAACTGTTTTTT. The genes are TRBV29-1 and TRBJ1-4; D unclear. V was shortened by 6 bases and J by 5 bases, with 25 bases between the two germline ends. Germline V gives CDR1 SQVTM, CDR2 ANQGSEA. The CDR3 sequence is 17 residues long.

J is TRBJ2-7 and V is TRBV19, with D maybe TRBD2 (6 bases). The CDR3 extends over 14 amino acids. CDR1 and CDR2 from the germline V gene are LNHDA and SQIVND (reference sequence). Between the trimmed V and J ends, which lost 2 bases and 2 bases, there was a span of 10 bases. The CDR3 bases are TGTGCCAGTAGTATACCGGGAGCGACCTACGAGCAGTACTTC. Translation gives CASSIPGATYEQYF.

The V and J genes are TRBV7-2 and TRBJ2-1; D unresolved. Germline V gene sequence: CDR1 SGHTA, CDR2 FQGNSA. This CDR3 spans 11 amino acids. With 2 bases removed from V and 7 bases from J, the gap between germline ends came to 3 bases. In DNA form, the CDR3 reads TGTGCCAGCAGCTTATTAAATGAGCAGTTCTTC. Translating gives CASSLLNEQFF.

This clone has only a few counts. The chain couples TRBV5-1 to TRBJ2-3; D unresolved. Trimming cost V 1 base and J 6 bases, with 27 bases left between them. The germline CDR1 and CDR2 sequences are SGHRS and YFSETQ. The CDR3 runs to 19 residues. CDR3 protein: CASSLWGGLAGHSDDTQYF. For the CDR3, the DNA is TGCGCCAGCAGCTTGTGGGGTGGGTTAGCCGGCCATTCGGATGATACGCAGTATTTT.

CDR3 nucleotide sequence: TGCAGTGCTAGTTCAGGGAAGCATGGCTACACCTTC. Translated: CSASSGKHGYTF. V and J are TRBV20-1 and TRBJ1-2, with D tentatively TRBD1 (5 bases). V lost 3 bases to trimming and J lost 6 bases, with 11 bases between them. CDR3 size: 12 residues. Germline V lookup: CDR1 DFQATT, CDR2 SNEGSKA (reference sequence).

This clone turned up a few times. The chain carries TRBV18 and TRBJ2-5; tentative D call: TRBD1 (6 bases). The length of the CDR3 is 13 residues. Germline assignment: CDR1 KGHSH and CDR2 LQKENI. Trimming stripped 6 bases from V and 2 bases from J, with 10 bases between. This CDR3 is CASSRDIQETQYF. The CDR3 DNA reads TGTGCCAGCTCCCGGGACATACAAGAGACCCAGTACTTC.

V usage is TRBV6-5 and J usage is TRBJ1-2; D is perhaps TRBD1 (5 bases). V was trimmed by 6 bases and J by 8 bases, leaving 16 bases between them. CDR3 length: 13 amino acids. Germline V lookup: CDR1 MNHEY, CDR2 SVGAGI. The CDR3 is CASSLDRVGGYTF. CDR3 DNA sequence: TGTGCCAGCAGCCTCGACAGAGTGGGAGGCTACACCTTC.

The V call is TRBV29-1, the J call TRBJ2-1; 13 nucleotides agree with TRBD2. The CDR3 sequence is 20 residues long. Germline CDR1 reads SQVTM; CDR2 reads ANQGSEA. After removal of 4 bases from V and 4 bases from J, the junction contained 19 bases not matched to a gene. The CDR3 bases are TGCAGCGTTGCTGGGGGTAGTGGGGTAGGGACTAGCGGGGTGTACAATGAGCAGTTCTTC. Protein: CSVAGGSGVGTSGVYNEQFF.

The J gene is TRBJ2-7, the V gene TRBV30, with 8 bases that match TRBD2. The V gene end was trimmed by 0 bases and the J gene end by 1 base; junction bases not matched to a gene: 2. Germline V lookup: CDR1 GTSNPN, CDR2 SVGIG (reference sequence). The CDR3 contains 14 residues. For the CDR3, the DNA is TGTGCCTGGAGTGTAGCGGGAGAATCCTACGAGCAGTACTTC. Protein product: CAWSVAGESYEQYF.

This clone turned up a few times. V gene TRBV25-1 combines with J gene TRBJ1-3; TRBD1 aligns across 12 bases. Trimming at V came to 5 bases and at J to 3 bases, leaving 5 bases not matched to a gene. Looked up from germline, CDR1 is MGHDK and CDR2 is SYGVNS. There are 16 residues in the CDR3. CDR3 residues: CASSTGTGGYGNTIYF. The CDR3 DNA sequence: TGTGCCAGCAGTACAGGGACAGGGGGCTATGGAAACACCATATATTTT.

The chain combines TRBV12-3 or TRBV12-4 with TRBJ1-5, with 7 bases fitting TRBD1. The V segment lost 4 bases and the J segment 11 bases; nucleotides outside the gene matches: 2. The CDR3 runs to 11 residues. The CDR3 DNA is TGTGCCAGCAGTTCCAGGGGGTCCCAGCATTTT. Translated, it gives CASSSRGSQHF.

This clone was observed a single time. The rearrangement links TRBV6-2 or TRBV6-3 to TRBJ2-2; either TRBD1 or TRBD2 may fit D (6 bases each). This CDR3 spans 14 amino acids. The germline V and J ends were trimmed by 1 base and 6 bases, with 9 bases remaining between them. Germline-derived CDR1 and CDR2 are MNHEY and SVGEGT. CDR3 region: CASSYYREAGELFF. The CDR3 DNA reads TGTGCCAGCAGTTACTACAGGGAGGCCGGGGAGCTGTTTTTT.

The chain combines TRBV7-9 with TRBJ1-6, with D perhaps TRBD1 (6 bases). V was cut by 5 bases and J by 0 bases, with 11 bases left in between. The CDR3 consists of 16 residues. Germline V gives CDR1 SEHNR, CDR2 FQNEAQ (reference sequence). CDR3 protein: CASSPDRSSYNSPLHF. The CDR3 region has the DNA TGTGCCAGCAGCCCCGACAGGAGCTCCTATAATTCACCCCTCCACTTT.

The CDR3 sequence is CASTLLTGELFF. The CDR3 DNA reads as TGTGCCAGCACTCTCCTTACCGGGGAGCTGTTTTTT. The J gene is TRBJ2-2, the V gene TRBV12-3 or TRBV12-4; D gene ambiguous. The CDR3 length is 12 residues. V was clipped by 7 bases and J by 5 bases, with 8 bases between them.

The chain combines TRBV14 with TRBJ1-2; TRBD1 aligns across 7 bases. This CDR3 is built from 14 residues. CDR1 and CDR2 (germline): SGHDN, FVKESK. V dropped 4 bases and J dropped 2; count of bases not matched to a gene: 4. The CDR3 DNA reads TGTGCCAGCAGCCCATACAGGGGAAACTATGGCTACACCTTC. This gives the protein CASSPYRGNYGYTF.